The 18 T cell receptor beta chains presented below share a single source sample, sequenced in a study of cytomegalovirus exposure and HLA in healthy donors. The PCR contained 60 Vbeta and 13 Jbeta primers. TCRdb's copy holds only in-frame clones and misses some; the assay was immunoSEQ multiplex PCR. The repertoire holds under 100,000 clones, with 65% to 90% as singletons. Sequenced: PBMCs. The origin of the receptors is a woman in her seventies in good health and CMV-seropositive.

The CDR3 nucleotides read TGTGCCAGCAGCTTGGGGACTAGCGGGAGTGAGCAGTTCTTC. It yields the protein CASSLGTSGSEQFF. This sequence joins TRBV7-2 and TRBJ2-1; 14 bases are shared with TRBD2. Germline V gene sequence: CDR1 SGHTA, CDR2 FQGNSA. This CDR3 comprises 14 residues. The junction had 1 base not matched to a gene; V was cut back by 3 bases and J by 9 bases.

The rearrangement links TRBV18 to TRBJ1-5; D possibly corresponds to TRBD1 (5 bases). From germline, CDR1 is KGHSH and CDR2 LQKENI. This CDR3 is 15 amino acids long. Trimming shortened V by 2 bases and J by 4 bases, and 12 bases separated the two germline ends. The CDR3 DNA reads TGTGCCAGCTCACCATCGGGGGTTGTAAATCAGCCCCAGCATTTT. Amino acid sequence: CASSPSGVVNQPQHF.

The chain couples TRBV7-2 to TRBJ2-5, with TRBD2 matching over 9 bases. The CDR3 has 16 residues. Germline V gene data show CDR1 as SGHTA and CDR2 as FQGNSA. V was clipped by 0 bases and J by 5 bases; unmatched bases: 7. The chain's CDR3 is CASSLAGSGSRETQYF. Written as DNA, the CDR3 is TGTGCCAGCAGCTTAGCGGGTAGCGGGAGCCGTGAGACCCAGTACTTC.

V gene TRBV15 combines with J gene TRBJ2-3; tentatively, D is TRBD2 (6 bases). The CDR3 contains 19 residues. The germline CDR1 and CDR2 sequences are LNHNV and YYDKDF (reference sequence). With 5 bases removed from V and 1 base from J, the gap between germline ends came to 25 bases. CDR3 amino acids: CATSYLFGGPGLGTDTQYF. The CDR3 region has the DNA TGTGCCACCAGCTATTTATTCGGAGGCCCGGGACTTGGCACAGATACGCAGTATTTT.

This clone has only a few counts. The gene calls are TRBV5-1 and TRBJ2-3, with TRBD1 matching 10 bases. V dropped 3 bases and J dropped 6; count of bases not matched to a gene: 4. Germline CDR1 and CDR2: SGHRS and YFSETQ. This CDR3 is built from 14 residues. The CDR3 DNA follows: TGCGCCAGCAGCTGGGACAGGGGATACGATACGCAGTATTTT. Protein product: CASSWDRGYDTQYF. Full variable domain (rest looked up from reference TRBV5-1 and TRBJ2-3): KAGVTQTPRYLIKTRGQQVTLSCSPISGHRSVSWYQQTPGQGLQFLFEYFSETQRNKGNFPGRFSGRQFSNSRSEMNVSTLELGDSALYLCASSWDRGYDTQYFGPGTRLTVL.

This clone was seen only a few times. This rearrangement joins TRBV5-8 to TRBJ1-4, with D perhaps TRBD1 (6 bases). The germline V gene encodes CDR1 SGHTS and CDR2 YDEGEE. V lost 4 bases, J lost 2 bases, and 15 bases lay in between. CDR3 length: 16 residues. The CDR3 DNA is TGTGCCAGCAGCCCCGGGAGGGGGGCGACTAATGAAAAACTGTTTTTT. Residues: CASSPGRGATNEKLFF.

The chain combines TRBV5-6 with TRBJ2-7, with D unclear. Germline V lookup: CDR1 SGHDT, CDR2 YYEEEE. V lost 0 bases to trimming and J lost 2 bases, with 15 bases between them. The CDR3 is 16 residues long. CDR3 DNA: TGTGCCAGCAGCTTGGTAGTAGACACGGCCCCCTACGAGCAGTACTTC. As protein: CASSLVVDTAPYEQYF.

The CDR3 reads CASSLGLANYEQYF. The CDR3 DNA follows: TGCGCCAGCAGCTTGGGGCTAGCGAACTACGAGCAGTACTTC. The chain is built from TRBV5-1 and TRBJ2-7, with D perhaps TRBD2 (6 bases). With 0 bases removed from V and 3 bases from J, the gap between germline ends came to 10 bases. The CDR3 extends over 14 amino acids. Germline values: CDR1 SGHRS, CDR2 YFSETQ.

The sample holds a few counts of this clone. CDR3 region: CASSYLQGSVEKLFF. The DNA of the CDR3 is TGTGCCAGCAGCTACCTTCAGGGCAGCGTTGAAAAACTGTTTTTT. V and J are TRBV28 and TRBJ1-4; the D gene is possibly TRBD1 (5 bases). There are 15 residues in the CDR3. Germline lookup yields CDR1 MDHEN and CDR2 SYDVKM. The ends were cut back, 6 bases at V and 7 bases at J, with 18 bases in the middle.

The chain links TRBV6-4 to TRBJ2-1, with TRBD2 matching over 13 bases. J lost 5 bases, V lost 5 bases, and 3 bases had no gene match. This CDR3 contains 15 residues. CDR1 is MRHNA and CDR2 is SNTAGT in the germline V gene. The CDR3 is CASSPGLAGDNEQFF. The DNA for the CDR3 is TGTGCCAGCAGTCCCGGACTAGCGGGAGACAATGAGCAGTTCTTC.

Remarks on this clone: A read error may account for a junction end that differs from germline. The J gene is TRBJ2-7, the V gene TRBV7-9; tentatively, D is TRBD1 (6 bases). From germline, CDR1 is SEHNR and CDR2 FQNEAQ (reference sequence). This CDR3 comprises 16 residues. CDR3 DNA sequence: TGTTCCAGCAGCTCTCCTGGCCCCGGGACACTCCACGAGCAGTACTTC. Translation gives CSSSSPGPGTLHEQYF.

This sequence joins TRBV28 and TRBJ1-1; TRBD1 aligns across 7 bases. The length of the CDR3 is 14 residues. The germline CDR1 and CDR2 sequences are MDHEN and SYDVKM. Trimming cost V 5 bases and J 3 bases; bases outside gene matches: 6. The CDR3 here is CASSPGGSDTEAFF. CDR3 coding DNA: TGTGCCAGCAGTCCAGGGGGGAGTGACACTGAAGCTTTCTTT. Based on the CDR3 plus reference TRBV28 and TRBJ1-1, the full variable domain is DVKVTQSSRYLVKRTGEKVFLECVQDMDHENMFWYRQDPGLGLRLIYFSYDVKMKEKGDIPEGYSVSREKKERFSLILESASTNQTSMYLCASSPGGSDTEAFFGQGTRLTVV.

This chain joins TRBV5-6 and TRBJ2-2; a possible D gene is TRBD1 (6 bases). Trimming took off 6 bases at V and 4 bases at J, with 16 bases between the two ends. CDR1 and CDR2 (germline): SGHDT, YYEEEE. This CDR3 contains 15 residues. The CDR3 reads CASTKGESGTGELFF. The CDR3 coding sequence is TGTGCCAGCACGAAGGGGGAATCGGGCACCGGGGAGCTGTTTTTT.

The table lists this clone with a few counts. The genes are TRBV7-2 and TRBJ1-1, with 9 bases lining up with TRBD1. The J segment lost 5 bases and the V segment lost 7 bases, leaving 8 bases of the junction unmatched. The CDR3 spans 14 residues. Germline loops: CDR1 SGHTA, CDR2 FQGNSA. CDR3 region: CASKRDRETTEAFF. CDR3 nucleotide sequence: TGTGCCAGCAAAAGGGACAGGGAAACGACTGAAGCTTTCTTT.

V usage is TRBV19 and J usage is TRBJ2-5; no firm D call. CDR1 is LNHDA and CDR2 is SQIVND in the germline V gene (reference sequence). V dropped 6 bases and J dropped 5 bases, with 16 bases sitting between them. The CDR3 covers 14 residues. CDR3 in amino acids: CASSQVSVKETQYF. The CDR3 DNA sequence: TGTGCCAGTAGCCAAGTATCGGTTAAGGAGACCCAGTACTTC.

The CDR3 region is CASSHLSGRNNEQFF. CDR3 coding DNA: TGTGCCAGTAGTCACCTTAGCGGGAGAAACAATGAGCAGTTCTTC. The chain employs TRBV19 and TRBJ2-1; 9 nucleotides match TRBD2. In germline, CDR1 is LNHDA, CDR2 SQIVND (reference sequence). The CDR3 sequence is 15 residues long. V shed 5 bases and J 5 bases; nucleotides not matched to a gene: 7. Using reference TRBV19 and TRBJ2-1 for the parts outside the CDR3, the full variable domain is DGGITQSPKYLFRKEGQNVTLSCEQNLNHDAMYWYRQDPGQGLRLIYYSQIVNDFQKGDIAEGYSVSREKKESFPLTVTSAQKNPTAFYLCASSHLSGRNNEQFFGPGTRLTVL.

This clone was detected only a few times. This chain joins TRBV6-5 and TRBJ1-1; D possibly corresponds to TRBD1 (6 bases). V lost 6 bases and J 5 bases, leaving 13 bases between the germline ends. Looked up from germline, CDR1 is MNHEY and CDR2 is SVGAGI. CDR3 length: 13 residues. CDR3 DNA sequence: TGTGCCAGCAGGTTGGAGGGGGGGACTGAAGCTTTCTTT. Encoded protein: CASRLEGGTEAFF.

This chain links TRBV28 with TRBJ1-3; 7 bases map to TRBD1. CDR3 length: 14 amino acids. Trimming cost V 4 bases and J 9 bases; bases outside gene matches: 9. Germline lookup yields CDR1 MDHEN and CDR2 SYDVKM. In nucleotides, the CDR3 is TGTGCCAGCAGTTCCGTCGACAGGGAGACCACCATATATTTT. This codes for CASSSVDRETTIYF.